The rows below give T cell receptor beta chains drawn from one sample of a study of T cells in Graves' hyperthyroidism and ophthalmopathy. TCRdb called the multiplex PCR reads again in MiXCR, with one record for every CDR3 protein. The sample shows about 380,000 distinct CDR3 sequences, roughly 13% of them seen only once. Sequencing input: blood. The receptors originated from an older woman with Graves' hyperthyroidism. Each CDR3 is given with its conserved first and last residue. A D gene is named only where the DNA matches it firmly. Clone size is stated in some rows and not others, as once, few, many or a class when expanded.

v_gene: TRBV29-1
len: 12
j_gene: TRBJ2-7
d_gene: .
abundance: few
CDR3nt: TGCAGCGTAGCGTACAGGGCGTACGAGCAGTACTTC
CDR3aa: CSVAYRAYEQYF

v_gene: TRBV7-3
len: 13
j_gene: TRBJ2-5
d_gene: .
abundance: many
CDR3nt: TGTGCCAGCAGCTCATCCTACCAAGAGACCCAGTACTTC
CDR3aa: CASSSSYQETQYF

v_gene: TRBV29-1
len: 13
j_gene: TRBJ2-3
d_gene: .
abundance: .
CDR3nt: TGCAGCGTTCGATCATCAGAATCAGATACGCAGTATTTT
CDR3aa: CSVRSSESDTQYF

v_gene: TRBV5-1
len: 19
j_gene: TRBJ2-4
d_gene: TRBD2
abundance: .
CDR3nt: TGCGCCAGCAGCTTGGGACAGGGACTAGCGGAGCAGGCCAAAAACATTCAGTACTTC
CDR3aa: CASSLGQGLAEQAKNIQYF

v_gene: TRBV6-1
len: 16
j_gene: TRBJ2-7
d_gene: TRBD1
abundance: many
CDR3nt: TGTGCCAGCAGTTACTTAAAGAGGACAGGGTTCGACGAGCAGTACTTC
CDR3aa: CASSYLKRTGFDEQYF

v_gene: TRBV24-1
len: 14
j_gene: TRBJ2-1
d_gene: .
abundance: many
CDR3nt: TGTGCCACCAGTGTTCTCGGGTTTGGCAATGAGCAGTTCTTC
CDR3aa: CATSVLGFGNEQFF

v_gene: TRBV7-7
len: 14
j_gene: TRBJ2-1
d_gene: .
abundance: many
CDR3nt: TGTGCTAGCAGCCGTCGTCCGGGGATCAATGAGCAGTTCTTC
CDR3aa: CASSRRPGINEQFF

v_gene: TRBV27
len: 13
j_gene: TRBJ2-1
d_gene: .
abundance: many
CDR3nt: TGTGCCAGCAGTCCCTCGGCATGGGATGAGCAGTTCTTC
CDR3aa: CASSPSAWDEQFF

v_gene: TRBV6-1
len: 16
j_gene: TRBJ2-7
d_gene: TRBD2
abundance: few
CDR3nt: TGTGCCAGCAGCCGACCGGGACTAGCGGCTAACTACGAGCAGTACTTC
CDR3aa: CASSRPGLAANYEQYF

v_gene: TRBV27
len: 13
j_gene: TRBJ2-5
d_gene: .
abundance: .
CDR3nt: TGTGCCAGCGATAATGGTGGGGCCCTGACCCAGTACTTC
CDR3aa: CASDNGGALTQYF

v_gene: TRBV9
len: 14
j_gene: TRBJ2-3
d_gene: .
abundance: .
CDR3nt: TGTGCCAGCAGCATAACAGTGGGCACAGATACGCAGTATTTT
CDR3aa: CASSITVGTDTQYF

v_gene: TRBV4-1
len: 15
j_gene: TRBJ1-1
d_gene: .
abundance: many
CDR3nt: TGCGCCAGCAGCCAAGTCGGGTCTATGGGGACTGAAGCTTTCTTT
CDR3aa: CASSQVGSMGTEAFF

v_gene: TRBV5-4
len: 15
j_gene: TRBJ1-6
d_gene: .
abundance: .
CDR3nt: TGTGCCAGCAGCTCAAATACAGCGCCGAGTTCACCCCTCCACTTT
CDR3aa: CASSSNTAPSSPLHF

v_gene: TRBV6-1
len: 17
j_gene: TRBJ2-3
d_gene: TRBD2
abundance: many
CDR3nt: TGTGCCAGCAGTGTACCGGGACTAGCGTCTAGCACAGATACGCAGTATTTT
CDR3aa: CASSVPGLASSTDTQYF

v_gene: TRBV12-3/TRBV12-4
len: 16
j_gene: TRBJ2-1
d_gene: TRBD2
abundance: many
CDR3nt: TGTGCCAGCACCGCTTCCGGGACTAGCGGGAGGAATGAGCAGTTCTTC
CDR3aa: CASTASGTSGRNEQFF

v_gene: TRBV28
len: 14
j_gene: TRBJ1-6
d_gene: TRBD1
abundance: .
CDR3nt: TGTGCCAGCAGTCCCGACAGGGGGGATTCACCCCTCCACTTT
CDR3aa: CASSPDRGDSPLHF

v_gene: TRBV6-1
len: 19
j_gene: TRBJ2-7
d_gene: TRBD2
abundance: many
CDR3nt: TGTGCCAGCCTTTTTACTCCGGGACTAGCGGGAGGAGTGGTCTACGAGCAGTACTTC
CDR3aa: CASLFTPGLAGGVVYEQYF

v_gene: TRBV27
len: 14
j_gene: TRBJ2-1
d_gene: .
abundance: many
CDR3nt: TGTGCCAGCAGTTTATCAGGGGTGTGGAATGAGCAGTTCTTC
CDR3aa: CASSLSGVWNEQFF

v_gene: TRBV7-9
len: 14
j_gene: TRBJ1-1
d_gene: TRBD1
abundance: .
CDR3nt: TGTGCCAGCAGCCCAAGACAGGGATTGACTGAAGCTTTCTTT
CDR3aa: CASSPRQGLTEAFF

v_gene: TRBV5-1
len: 12
j_gene: TRBJ2-5
d_gene: .
abundance: many
CDR3nt: TGCGCCAGCAGACGACACGAAGAGACCCAGTACTTC
CDR3aa: CASRRHEETQYF

v_gene: TRBV29-1
len: 15
j_gene: TRBJ2-2
d_gene: TRBD2
abundance: many
CDR3nt: TGCAGCGTCACCGGGTCAGCGGGAGGGGTCGGGGAGCTGTTTTTT
CDR3aa: CSVTGSAGGVGELFF

v_gene: TRBV2
len: 12
j_gene: TRBJ2-5
d_gene: .
abundance: many
CDR3nt: TGTGCCAGCAGTGAAGGGTTCGAGACCCAGTACTTC
CDR3aa: CASSEGFETQYF

v_gene: TRBV4-1
len: 16
j_gene: TRBJ2-7
d_gene: TRBD1
abundance: .
CDR3nt: TGCGCCAGCAGCCAAGATCGGGTAGGGGGCAGGTACGAGCAGTACTTC
CDR3aa: CASSQDRVGGRYEQYF

v_gene: TRBV27
len: 15
j_gene: TRBJ2-7
d_gene: TRBD2
abundance: many
CDR3nt: TGTGCCAGCAGTCCCGTAGGACTAGCGGGGGGCGAGCAGTACTTC
CDR3aa: CASSPVGLAGGEQYF

v_gene: TRBV2
len: 15
j_gene: TRBJ1-5
d_gene: .
abundance: many
CDR3nt: TGTGCCAGCAGTGCCTCGGGGCCTAGCAATCAGCCCCAGCATTTT
CDR3aa: CASSASGPSNQPQHF

v_gene: TRBV27
len: 14
j_gene: TRBJ2-7
d_gene: TRBD2
abundance: .
CDR3nt: TGTGCCAGCAGTTCCCTAGCGGGAGGCCACGAGCAGTACTTC
CDR3aa: CASSSLAGGHEQYF

v_gene: TRBV18
len: 13
j_gene: TRBJ1-1
d_gene: .
abundance: many
CDR3nt: TGTGCCAGCTCACCAGCGGAGGACACTGAAGCTTTCTTT
CDR3aa: CASSPAEDTEAFF

v_gene: TRBV6-1
len: 14
j_gene: TRBJ1-2
d_gene: .
abundance: many
CDR3nt: TGTGCCAGCAGTGAAGTAGGCGCATCCTATGGCTACACCTTC
CDR3aa: CASSEVGASYGYTF

v_gene: TRBV11-2
len: 15
j_gene: TRBJ1-1
d_gene: TRBD1
abundance: many
CDR3nt: TGTGCCAGCAGCTTAGGGACAGGGGGGGGAGCTGAAGCTTTCTTT
CDR3aa: CASSLGTGGGAEAFF

v_gene: TRBV2
len: 14
j_gene: TRBJ2-7
d_gene: TRBD2
abundance: many
CDR3nt: TGTGCCAGAAGAACTAGCGGGAGCTCCTACGAGCAGTACTTC
CDR3aa: CARRTSGSSYEQYF

v_gene: TRBV7-9
len: 12
j_gene: TRBJ1-1
d_gene: .
abundance: many
CDR3nt: TGTGCCAGCAGCCCCCCGGGCCCGGGAGCTTTCTTT
CDR3aa: CASSPPGPGAFF

v_gene: TRBV6-5
len: 15
j_gene: TRBJ2-3
d_gene: .
abundance: many
CDR3nt: TGTGCCAGCAGTTATCTGAGAGAAAGCGCAGATACGCAGTATTTT
CDR3aa: CASSYLRESADTQYF

v_gene: TRBV11-3
len: 11
j_gene: TRBJ2-1
d_gene: .
abundance: many
CDR3nt: TGTGCCAGCAGCCAGCTAAATGAGCAGTTCTTC
CDR3aa: CASSQLNEQFF

v_gene: TRBV20-1
len: 15
j_gene: TRBJ2-1
d_gene: TRBD2
abundance: few
CDR3nt: TGCAGTGCTAGATCAACGGGACTACAAGACTATGAGCAGTTCTTC
CDR3aa: CSARSTGLQDYEQFF

v_gene: TRBV12-5
len: 13
j_gene: TRBJ2-3
d_gene: .
abundance: many
CDR3nt: TGTGCTAGTGGTTTGGGAGATGAAGATACGCAGTATTTT
CDR3aa: CASGLGDEDTQYF

v_gene: TRBV7-8
len: 17
j_gene: TRBJ2-1
d_gene: TRBD2
abundance: many
CDR3nt: TGTGCCAGCAGCTTGGGTCCGGGACTAGCGGCCTGGGATGAGCAGTTCTTC
CDR3aa: CASSLGPGLAAWDEQFF

v_gene: TRBV13
len: 16
j_gene: TRBJ2-5
d_gene: TRBD2
abundance: few
CDR3nt: TGTGCCAGCATACGCCAGACTAGCGGGGTGCAAGAGACCCAGTACTTC
CDR3aa: CASIRQTSGVQETQYF

v_gene: TRBV20-1
len: 17
j_gene: TRBJ2-3
d_gene: TRBD2
abundance: .
CDR3nt: TGCAGTGCTCCGCGGCCCACTAGCGGGAGTCGGTCAGATACGCAGTATTTT
CDR3aa: CSAPRPTSGSRSDTQYF

v_gene: TRBV2
len: 13
j_gene: TRBJ1-2
d_gene: .
abundance: many
CDR3nt: TGTGCCAGCAGCGCCGGACGGAATTATGGCTACACCTTC
CDR3aa: CASSAGRNYGYTF

v_gene: TRBV19
len: 18
j_gene: TRBJ2-3
d_gene: TRBD2
abundance: few
CDR3nt: TGTGCCAGTAGTCTGACTAGCGGGAGTTGGGGAATCACAGATACGCAGTATTTT
CDR3aa: CASSLTSGSWGITDTQYF